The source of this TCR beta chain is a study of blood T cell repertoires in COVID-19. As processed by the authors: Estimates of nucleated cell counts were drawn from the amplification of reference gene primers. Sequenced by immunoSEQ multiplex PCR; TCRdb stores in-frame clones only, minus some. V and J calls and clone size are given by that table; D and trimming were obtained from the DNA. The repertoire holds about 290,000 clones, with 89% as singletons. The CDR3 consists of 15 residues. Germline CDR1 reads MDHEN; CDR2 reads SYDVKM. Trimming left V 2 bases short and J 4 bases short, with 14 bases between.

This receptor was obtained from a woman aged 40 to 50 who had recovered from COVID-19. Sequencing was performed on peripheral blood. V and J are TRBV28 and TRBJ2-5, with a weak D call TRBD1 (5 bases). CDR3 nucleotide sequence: TGTGCCAGCAGTTTACGACAGATAGGACGAGAGACCCAGTACTTC. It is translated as CASSLRQIGRETQYF.